The clone carrying this T cell receptor beta chain has just a few counts. Antigen unknown. Each CDR3 protein gets one entry after TCRdb re-called the reads with MiXCR. The table has some 590,000 distinct CDR3 sequences, under 45% seen once. These data belong to a study of T cell repertoires in cytomegalovirus infection. Germline CDR1 reads LGHNT; CDR2 reads FRNRAP. The CDR3 is made up of 16 amino acids. The ends were cut back, 0 bases at V and 9 bases at J, with 19 bases in the middle. The chain couples TRBV12-5 to TRBJ2-3; weak D call: TRBD1 (5 bases). The receptor's source is a human donor in good health (CMV status not recorded). Some clones in this sample may be carry-over from other donors' samples. Sequenced material: cultured PBMCs, taken from culture after CMV antigen stimulation. CDR3 residues: CASGLVLQGRPATQYF. Written as DNA, the CDR3 is TGTGCTAGTGGTTTGGTACTCCAGGGCCGCCCGGCCACGCAGTATTTT.